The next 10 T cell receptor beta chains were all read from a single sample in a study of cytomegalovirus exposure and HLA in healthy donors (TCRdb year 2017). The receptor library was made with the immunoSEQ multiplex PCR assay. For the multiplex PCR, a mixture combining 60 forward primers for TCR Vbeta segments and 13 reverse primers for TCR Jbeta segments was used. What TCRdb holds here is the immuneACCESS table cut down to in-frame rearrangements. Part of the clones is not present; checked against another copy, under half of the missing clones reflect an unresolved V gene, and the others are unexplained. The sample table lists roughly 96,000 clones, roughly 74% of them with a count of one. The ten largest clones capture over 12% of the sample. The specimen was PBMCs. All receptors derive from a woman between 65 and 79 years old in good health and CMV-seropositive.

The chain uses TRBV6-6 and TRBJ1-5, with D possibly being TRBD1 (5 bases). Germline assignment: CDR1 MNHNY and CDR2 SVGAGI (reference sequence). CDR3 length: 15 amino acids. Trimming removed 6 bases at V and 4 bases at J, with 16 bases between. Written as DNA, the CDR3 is TGTGCCAGCAGACCCCGGGGGTCGGGGAATCAGCCCCAGCATTTT. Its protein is CASRPRGSGNQPQHF.

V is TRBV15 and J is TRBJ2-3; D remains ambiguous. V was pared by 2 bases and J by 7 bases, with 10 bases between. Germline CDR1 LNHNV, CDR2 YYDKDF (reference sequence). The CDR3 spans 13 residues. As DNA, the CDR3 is TGTGCCACCAGCAGACCCGCCTACCATACGCAGTATTTT. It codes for CATSRPAYHTQYF.

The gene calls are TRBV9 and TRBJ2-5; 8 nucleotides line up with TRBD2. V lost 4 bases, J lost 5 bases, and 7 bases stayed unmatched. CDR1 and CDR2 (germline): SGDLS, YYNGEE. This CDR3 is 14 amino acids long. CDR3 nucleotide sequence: TGTGCCAGCAGCCCCCGTAGCGGGATCGAGACCCAGTACTTC. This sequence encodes CASSPRSGIETQYF.

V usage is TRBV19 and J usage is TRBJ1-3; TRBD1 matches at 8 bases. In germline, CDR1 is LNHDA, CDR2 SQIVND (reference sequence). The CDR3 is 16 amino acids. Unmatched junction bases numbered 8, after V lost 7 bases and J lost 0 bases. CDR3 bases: TGTGCCAGTAACGACAGGGGTCCCTACTCTGGAAACACCATATATTTT. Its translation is CASNDRGPYSGNTIYF.

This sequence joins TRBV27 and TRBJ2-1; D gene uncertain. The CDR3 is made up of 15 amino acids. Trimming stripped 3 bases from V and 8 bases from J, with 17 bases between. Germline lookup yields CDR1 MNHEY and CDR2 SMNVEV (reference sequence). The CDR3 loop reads CASSFRLGFWDEQFF. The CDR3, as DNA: TGTGCCAGCAGTTTCCGGCTAGGTTTTTGGGATGAGCAGTTCTTC.

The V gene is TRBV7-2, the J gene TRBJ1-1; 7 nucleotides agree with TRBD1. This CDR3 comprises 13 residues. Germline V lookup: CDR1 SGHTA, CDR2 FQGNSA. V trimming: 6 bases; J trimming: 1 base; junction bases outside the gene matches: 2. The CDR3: CASSRDRNTEAFF. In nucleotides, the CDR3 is TGTGCCAGCAGTCGGGACAGGAACACTGAAGCTTTCTTT.

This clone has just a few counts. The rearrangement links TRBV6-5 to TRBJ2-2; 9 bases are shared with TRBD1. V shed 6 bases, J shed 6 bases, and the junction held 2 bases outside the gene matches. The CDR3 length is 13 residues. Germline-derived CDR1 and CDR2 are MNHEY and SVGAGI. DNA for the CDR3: TGTGCCAGCAGAAGACAGGGGGCCGGGGAGCTGTTTTTT. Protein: CASRRQGAGELFF.

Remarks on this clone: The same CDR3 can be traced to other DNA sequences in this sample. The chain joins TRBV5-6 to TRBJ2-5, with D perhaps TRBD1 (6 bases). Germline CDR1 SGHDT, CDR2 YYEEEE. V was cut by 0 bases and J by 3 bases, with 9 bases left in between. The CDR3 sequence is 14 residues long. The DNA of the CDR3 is TGTGCCAGCAGCTTGGTTGGGGGCGAAGAGACCCAGTACTTC. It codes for CASSLVGGEETQYF.

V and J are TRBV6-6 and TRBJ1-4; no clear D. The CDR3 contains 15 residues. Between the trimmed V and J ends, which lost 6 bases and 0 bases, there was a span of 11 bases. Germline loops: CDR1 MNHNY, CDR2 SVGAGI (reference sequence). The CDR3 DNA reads TGTGCCAGCAGACGCCCCAGTGCAACTAATGAAAAACTGTTTTTT. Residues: CASRRPSATNEKLFF.

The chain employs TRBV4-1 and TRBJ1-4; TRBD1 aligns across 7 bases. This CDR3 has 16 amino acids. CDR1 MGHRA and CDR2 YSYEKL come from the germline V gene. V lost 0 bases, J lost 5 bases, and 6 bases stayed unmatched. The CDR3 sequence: CASSQDSRGFNEKLFF. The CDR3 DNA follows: TGCGCCAGCAGCCAAGATAGCAGGGGGTTCAATGAAAAACTGTTTTTT.